Listed below are T cell receptor beta chains from one sample, sequenced in a study of CD8 T cells in Susac syndrome. TCRdb fed the immunoSEQ multiplex PCR reads into MiXCR, producing one record per CDR3 protein. The table lists tens of thousands of distinct CDR3 sequences, roughly 95% of them singletons. What was sequenced was CD8+ T cells from PBMCs. The receptors stem from a human donor with Susac syndrome. The CDR3 runs from the conserved cysteine through the conserved F or W. D genes are given only for firm matches. Not every row has a clone size; where given, it reads once, few, many or a size class.

D,J,length,V,size,DNA,CDR3
.,TRBJ1-6,17,TRBV27,.,TGTGCCAGCAGTTTCCTTACGACCGGGACGGGGAATTCACCCCTCCACTTT,CASSFLTTGTGNSPLHF
.,TRBJ2-1,16,TRBV7-8,.,TGTGCCAGCAGCTTAGCGCTGACCCCAGCCTACAATGAGCAGTTCTTC,CASSLALTPAYNEQFF
TRBD1,TRBJ2-1,13,TRBV9,.,TGTGCCAGCAATACGGACAGGATCAATGAGCAGTTCTTC,CASNTDRINEQFF
.,TRBJ1-6,19,TRBV28,.,TGTGCCAGCAGTAATTTCCCAATGAACTTATTCTCCTATAATTCACCCCTCCACTTT,CASSNFPMNLFSYNSPLHF
.,TRBJ2-2,16,TRBV21-1,.,TGTGCCAGCAGCAAATCCGACAGGGACCCCGCCGGGGAGCTGTTTTTT,CASSKSDRDPAGELFF
TRBD1,TRBJ2-2,16,TRBV24-1,.,TGTGCCACCAGTGAGAGGACAGGGGGAGTTCCCGGGGAGCTGTTTTTT,CATSERTGGVPGELFF
.,TRBJ2-7,14,TRBV9,.,TGTGCCAGCAGTTTGGGTGGAAGCTCCTACGAGCAGTACTTC,CASSLGGSSYEQYF
.,TRBJ2-1,15,TRBV5-1,.,TGCGCCAGCACCCCGCGGGGCAAGAAGTACAATGAGCAGTTCTTC,CASTPRGKKYNEQFF
TRBD1,TRBJ2-7,14,TRBV6-2/TRBV6-3,.,TGTGCCAGCAGTACCGGGACAGGCTTATACGAGCAGTACTTC,CASSTGTGLYEQYF
.,TRBJ2-7,15,TRBV6-2/TRBV6-3,.,TGTGCCAGCAGTTACGGAGGGCGGTGGACCTACGAGCAGTACTTC,CASSYGGRWTYEQYF
.,TRBJ2-7,14,TRBV28,.,TGTGCCAGCAGTTTTAGGAACAGATCCTACGAGCAGTACTTC,CASSFRNRSYEQYF
.,TRBJ2-7,15,TRBV9,.,TGTGCCAGCAGCAAAACTGGGGGCAGGGCCTACGAGCAGTACTTC,CASSKTGGRAYEQYF
TRBD1,TRBJ2-7,12,TRBV13,once,TGTGCCAGCGGACAGGGGGATCACGAGCAGTACTTC,CASGQGDHEQYF